These 26 T cell receptor beta chains were sequenced from one sample in a study of blood T cell repertoires in COVID-19. Clones were read by immunoSEQ multiplex PCR, and TCRdb kept only the in-frame ones, dropping some. The sample holds about 90,000 clones, 75% to 90% seen once. Sequenced material: peripheral blood. Receptors originate from a woman aged 70-85 years with acute or convalescent COVID-19.

A single count supports this clone. The V call is TRBV19, the J call TRBJ1-1, with D uncertain. The V end was cut by 10 bases, the J end by 4 bases, with 19 bases between. There are 14 residues in the CDR3. Germline CDR1 and CDR2: LNHDA and SQIVND (reference sequence). Here the CDR3 DNA reads TGTGCCACCCGGCCGTTTCCTTCAGGCACTGAAGCTTTCTTT. This codes for CATRPFPSGTEAFF.

This chain links TRBV19 with TRBJ2-1, with TRBD1 as a possible D gene (6 bases). The germline V and J ends were trimmed by 7 bases and 4 bases, with 14 bases remaining between them. There are 14 residues in the CDR3. Germline lookup yields CDR1 LNHDA and CDR2 SQIVND (reference sequence). The CDR3 nucleotides read TGTGCCAGTAAAGGGGACACCCGATACAATGAGCAGTTCTTC. Residues: CASKGDTRYNEQFF.

V gene TRBV2 combines with J gene TRBJ2-2, with D possibly TRBD1 on 5 matching bases. With 3 bases removed from V and 3 bases from J, the gap between germline ends came to 5 bases. Germline V gene sequence: CDR1 SNHLY, CDR2 FYNNEI. CDR3 length: 13 amino acids. CDR3: CASSDRDTGELFF. For the CDR3, the DNA is TGTGCCAGCAGTGACAGGGACACCGGGGAGCTGTTTTTT.

The genes are TRBV4-3 and TRBJ2-1; 11 bases align to TRBD2. This CDR3 has 21 residues. After removal of 0 bases from V and 3 bases from J, the junction contained 16 bases not matched to a gene. Germline V gene sequence: CDR1 LGHNA, CDR2 YSLEER. Here the CDR3 reads CASSQDVLVAGGPIIYNEQFF. CDR3 in DNA: TGCGCCAGCAGCCAAGATGTTTTAGTAGCGGGGGGGCCGATAATCTACAATGAGCAGTTCTTC.

The rearrangement uses TRBV27 and TRBJ2-1; TRBD2 agrees at 9 bases. The CDR3 spans 16 residues. Unmatched junction bases numbered 5, after V lost 3 bases and J lost 2 bases. In germline, CDR1 is MNHEY, CDR2 SMNVEV (reference sequence). This CDR3 reads CASSFPSGTAYNEQFF. DNA for the CDR3: TGTGCCAGCAGTTTCCCTAGCGGGACCGCCTACAATGAGCAGTTCTTC.

This clone was counted once. This rearrangement joins TRBV29-1 to TRBJ2-1, with D maybe TRBD1 (6 bases). The CDR3 is 14 residues long. V lost 3 bases, J lost 1 base, and 10 bases lay in between. The germline V gene has CDR1 SQVTM and CDR2 ANQGSEA. CDR3 loop: CSVDWQGSYNEQFF. The CDR3 nucleotides are TGCAGCGTTGACTGGCAGGGGTCCTACAATGAGCAGTTCTTC.

The chain is built from TRBV10-3 and TRBJ1-1; TRBD1 aligns across 9 bases. This CDR3 is built from 15 residues. The V gene end was trimmed by 6 bases and the J gene end by 0 bases; junction bases not matched to a gene: 5. CDR1 ENHRY and CDR2 SYGVKD come from the germline V gene. The CDR3 region is CAIRGTGKMNTEAFF. The DNA of the CDR3 is TGTGCCATCAGGGGGACAGGGAAAATGAACACTGAAGCTTTCTTT.

This chain connects TRBV7-8 to TRBJ2-7, with 7 bases identical to TRBD1. CDR3 length: 15 residues. Germline V lookup: CDR1 SGHVS, CDR2 FQNEAQ. V dropped 2 bases and J dropped 4; count of bases not matched to a gene: 8. The DNA for the CDR3 is TGTGCCAGCAGCTTATCGACAGGGTCAAGATACGAGCAGTACTTC. Translated: CASSLSTGSRYEQYF.

The chain links TRBV11-2 to TRBJ2-2; the D gene is possibly TRBD2 (6 bases). CDR1 is SGHAT and CDR2 is FQNNGV in the germline V gene. The CDR3 has 17 amino acids. V lost 7 bases and J 6 bases, leaving 24 bases between the germline ends. CDR3 nucleotide sequence: TGTGCCAGCATCCTACGCGGAGGGGTTAGTTGGGCCGGGGAGCTGTTTTTT. Its protein product is CASILRGGVSWAGELFF.

The V gene is TRBV7-9, the J gene TRBJ2-5; 8 positions agree with TRBD2. V lost 8 bases, J lost 2 bases, and 7 bases stayed unmatched. CDR1 SEHNR and CDR2 FQNEAQ come from the germline V gene (reference sequence). This CDR3 has 14 residues. The CDR3 bases are TGTGCCAGCGTACCAGCGGGGGAACAAGAGACCCAGTACTTC. Translating it yields CASVPAGEQETQYF. Based on the CDR3 plus reference TRBV7-9 and TRBJ2-5, the full variable domain is DTGVSQNPRHKITKRGQNVTFRCDPISEHNRLYWYRQTLGQGPEFLTYFQNEAQLEKSRLLSDRFSAERPKGSFSTLEIQRTEQGDSAMYLCASVPAGEQETQYFGPGTRLLVL.

This clone was counted a few times. This rearrangement joins TRBV5-1 to TRBJ2-1, with D maybe TRBD1 (5 bases). The CDR3 has 16 residues. CDR1 is SGHRS and CDR2 is YFSETQ in the germline V gene. Between the trimmed V and J ends, which lost 0 bases and 4 bases, there was a span of 14 bases. The CDR3 DNA sequence: TGCGCCAGCAGCTTGGATGTGCAGGGTTGGTACAATGAGCAGTTCTTC. Translating it yields CASSLDVQGWYNEQFF.

This rearrangement joins TRBV5-5 to TRBJ2-7; the D is unclear. The CDR3 contains 14 residues. Germline loops: CDR1 SGHKS, CDR2 YYEKEE (reference sequence). The V end was cut by 0 bases, the J end by 4 bases, with 11 bases between. CDR3 in amino acids: CASSLELNSYEQYF. In nucleotides, the CDR3 is TGTGCCAGCAGCTTGGAGCTGAACTCTTACGAGCAGTACTTC.

The chain employs TRBV6-5 and TRBJ1-6; possibly TRBD1 for D (6 bases). The CDR3 length is 12 residues. Germline lookup yields CDR1 MNHEY and CDR2 SVGAGI. V was shortened by 7 bases and J by 7 bases, with 8 bases between the two germline ends. In DNA form, the CDR3 reads TGTGCCAGCAAAACAGGGAATTCACCCCTCCACTTT. The encoded protein is CASKTGNSPLHF.

This chain joins TRBV3-1 (or the pseudogene TRBV3-2) and TRBJ2-7; TRBD1 matches 9 bases. Unmatched junction bases numbered 8, after V lost 5 bases and J lost 0 bases. CDR1 and CDR2 (germline): LGHDT, YNNKEL (reference sequence). The CDR3 is 16 residues long. In DNA form, the CDR3 reads TGTGCCAGCAGCAGAAGCCTGACAGGGGGCTCCTACGAGCAGTACTTC. Residues: CASSRSLTGGSYEQYF.

The rearrangement uses TRBV13 and TRBJ2-7; a possible D gene is TRBD2 (5 bases). The germline V and J ends were trimmed by 6 bases and 4 bases, with 7 bases remaining between them. Germline CDR1 PRHDT, CDR2 FYEKMQ (reference sequence). CDR3 length: 11 residues. CDR3 protein: CASSRTYEQYF. The CDR3 DNA follows: TGTGCCAGCAGTAGGACTTACGAGCAGTACTTC.

The V call is TRBV28, the J call TRBJ1-5; possibly TRBD1 for D (5 bases). The CDR3 is 14 amino acids. With 5 bases removed from V and 4 bases from J, the gap between germline ends came to 12 bases. Germline lookup yields CDR1 MDHEN and CDR2 SYDVKM. CDR3 amino acids: CASSDDSWNQPQHF. CDR3 DNA: TGTGCCAGCAGTGATGACAGTTGGAATCAGCCCCAGCATTTT.

J is TRBJ2-3 and V is TRBV29-1, with 8 bases identical to TRBD1. After removal of 7 bases from V and 0 bases from J, the junction contained 0 bases not matched to a gene. The CDR3 loop spans 12 amino acids. Germline CDR1 SQVTM, CDR2 ANQGSEA. The CDR3 nucleotides read TGCAGCGGGACAGGGAGCACAGATACGCAGTATTTT. Amino acid sequence: CSGTGSTDTQYF.

V and J are TRBV28 and TRBJ1-6, with a weak D call TRBD1 (5 bases). V gave up 8 bases and J gave up 6 bases, with 14 bases separating them. Germline CDR1 MDHEN, CDR2 SYDVKM. The CDR3 is made up of 14 amino acids. The CDR3 is CASRPPGGNSPLHF. DNA of the CDR3: TGTGCCAGCCGTCCGCCGGGGGGTAATTCACCCCTCCACTTT.

This clone was detected a few times. The chain is built from TRBV27 and TRBJ1-6; 9 bases fit TRBD1. Germline V gene data show CDR1 as MNHEY and CDR2 as SMNVEV (reference sequence). The CDR3 sequence is 16 residues long. The ends lost 6 bases at V and 2 bases at J; junction bases unmatched: 5. CDR3 loop: CASSPRTGAYNSPLHF. The CDR3 DNA reads TGTGCCAGCAGCCCGAGGACAGGGGCCTATAATTCACCCCTCCACTTT.

V gene TRBV7-9 combines with J gene TRBJ1-1; 8 bases map to TRBD1. Trimming took 4 bases from V and 2 from J; bases not matched to a gene: 3. The CDR3 is 14 amino acids. Germline CDR1 is SEHNR and CDR2 is FQNEAQ (reference sequence). The CDR3 sequence is CASSSDRGNTEAFF. The CDR3 coding sequence is TGTGCCAGCAGCTCAGACAGGGGCAACACTGAAGCTTTCTTT.

This clone is a singleton in its sample. The rearrangement uses TRBV19 and TRBJ1-5; no definite D call. Germline-derived CDR1 and CDR2 are LNHDA and SQIVND (reference sequence). The CDR3 is 13 amino acids. Deletions cut 1 base from V and 11 bases from J, with 12 bases between. This CDR3 reads CASSIGPRPSQHF. DNA of the CDR3: TGTGCCAGTAGTATAGGACCTAGACCGTCCCAGCATTTT.

The chain carries TRBV11-2 and TRBJ2-3, with TRBD2 matching over 8 bases. This CDR3 has 13 residues. The germline V gene has CDR1 SGHAT and CDR2 FQNNGV. Trimming removed 5 bases from V and 6 bases from J; junction bases left unmatched: 4. DNA of the CDR3: TGTGCCAGCAGCGCCGGGACTAGGGATACGCAGTATTTT. This translates into CASSAGTRDTQYF.

The V and J genes are TRBV18 and TRBJ1-1; possibly TRBD1 for D (5 bases). The V end was cut by 0 bases, the J end by 0 bases, with 8 bases between. Germline V gene lookup returns CDR1 KGHSH and CDR2 LQKENI. This CDR3 region has 15 residues. CDR3 in amino acids: CASSPPRGVNTEAFF. The CDR3 DNA sequence: TGTGCCAGCTCACCACCTAGGGGTGTGAACACTGAAGCTTTCTTT.

The chain carries TRBV10-2 and TRBJ2-7, with 7 bases fitting TRBD2. The CDR3 contains 15 residues. V lost 4 bases to trimming and J lost 4 bases; unmatched junction nucleotides: 10. Germline CDR1 reads WSHSY; CDR2 reads SAAADI. In DNA, the CDR3 is TGCGCCAGCAGTGTAGGTGGCGGGAGTCGATACGAGCAGTACTTC. Its translation: CASSVGGGSRYEQYF.

This clone was recorded only once. This CDR3 is also generated by other DNA sequences in the sample. The gene calls are TRBV2 and TRBJ2-1; 11 positions agree with TRBD2. Germline trimming cut 5 bases from V and 3 bases from J; bases unmatched to any gene: 3. CDR1 and CDR2 from the germline V gene are SNHLY and FYNNEI. The CDR3 has 15 residues. CDR3 coding DNA: TGTGCCAGCAGTCAGGGACTAGCGGACTACAATGAGCAGTTCTTC. This translates into CASSQGLADYNEQFF.

The chain employs TRBV5-1 and TRBJ2-7; D may be TRBD2 (5 bases). The CDR3 covers 15 residues. Germline V gives CDR1 SGHRS, CDR2 YFSETQ. V was cut by 0 bases and J by 3 bases, with 13 bases left in between. CDR3 DNA: TGCGCCAGCAGCTTGGCCGAGCCGAGGGACTACGAGCAGTACTTC. It specifies CASSLAEPRDYEQYF. Based on the CDR3 plus reference TRBV5-1 and TRBJ2-7, the full variable domain is KAGVTQTPRYLIKTRGQQVTLSCSPISGHRSVSWYQQTPGQGLQFLFEYFSETQRNKGNFPGRFSGRQFSNSRSEMNVSTLELGDSALYLCASSLAEPRDYEQYFGPGTRLTVT.